This T cell receptor beta chain was sequenced for a study of post-analysis software for immune sequencing data. Unique molecular identifiers had been added to the TCR beta cDNA libraries. MiXCR, run by TCRdb on the PCR reads, gives a single entry per CDR3 protein. The sample has 750,000 to 950,000 distinct CDR3 sequences, 53% seen once. Trimming pared 2 bases from V and 8 bases from J, leaving 15 bases between. The CDR3 has 14 amino acids. Per germline, CDR1 SGHTA and CDR2 FQGNSA. On this clonotype: Its matching antigen is unknown.

Whole-study findings and limits: Multiple sclerosis patients showed significantly lower normalized Chao1 diversity than controls did. Four or five TRBV segments were significantly more frequent in patients than in controls. TRBV5-6, TRBV5-1 and TRBV20-1 were among these segments.

The source is a girl between 5 and 17 years old with multiple sclerosis. Source material: blood. The chain carries TRBV7-2 and TRBJ1-2; no firm D call. The DNA of the CDR3 is TGTGCCAGCAGCTTAAATCAGGTCATCGGCGGCTACACCTTC. This gives the protein CASSLNQVIGGYTF. The complete variable domain, with remaining parts taken from reference TRBV7-2 and TRBJ1-2, reads GAGVSQSPSNKVTEKGKDVELRCDPISGHTALYWYRQSLGQGLEFLIYFQGNSAPDKSGLPSDRFSAERTGGSVSTLTIQRTQQEDSAVYLCASSLNQVIGGYTFGSGTRLTVV.